Presented here are 3 T cell receptor beta chains from one specimen sequenced in a study of early T cells in non-severe SARS-CoV-2 infection. MiXCR, run by TCRdb on the 5' RACE reads, gives a single entry per CDR3 protein. This table holds tens of thousands of distinct CDR3 sequences, around 13% found once. Sequencing input: whole blood. All receptors come from an adult who was a healthcare worker with PCR-confirmed SARS-CoV-2 infection or an uninfected control (not recorded which).

The J gene is TRBJ1-1, the V gene TRBV2; no firm D call. V was cut by 4 bases and J by 4 bases, with 13 bases left in between. CDR3 length equals 14 residues. The germline V gene encodes CDR1 SNHLY and CDR2 FYNNEI. CDR3 amino acids: CASSVVAGATEAFF. The DNA for the CDR3 is TGTGCCAGCAGTGTAGTGGCCGGCGCCACTGAAGCTTTCTTT. The variable domain in full, with the rest retrieved from reference TRBV2 and TRBJ1-1, is EPEVTQTPSHQVTQMGQEVILRCVPISNHLYFYWYRQILGQKVEFLVSFYNNEISEKSEIFDDQFSVERPDGSNFTLKIRSTKLEDSAMYFCASSVVAGATEAFFGQGTRLTVV.

This clonotype was detected many times. The chain uses TRBV2 and TRBJ2-7; possibly TRBD2 for D (6 bases). The germline V gene has CDR1 SNHLY and CDR2 FYNNEI. This CDR3 has 14 amino acids. V gave up 8 bases and J gave up 0 bases, with 14 bases separating them. In DNA form, the CDR3 reads TGTGCCAGCGCCACCGCCGGGGGCTCCTACGAGCAGTACTTC. It yields the protein CASATAGGSYEQYF.

This clonotype was seen repeatedly, ten times or more. The chain couples TRBV29-1 to TRBJ1-3; D unclear. The CDR3 covers 14 residues. Trimming took 2 bases from V and 3 from J, leaving 11 bases between them. Germline CDR1 SQVTM, CDR2 ANQGSEA. As DNA, the CDR3 is TGCAGCGTTGAATCGGGGATTGTTGGAAACACCATATATTTT. Translated: CSVESGIVGNTIYF.